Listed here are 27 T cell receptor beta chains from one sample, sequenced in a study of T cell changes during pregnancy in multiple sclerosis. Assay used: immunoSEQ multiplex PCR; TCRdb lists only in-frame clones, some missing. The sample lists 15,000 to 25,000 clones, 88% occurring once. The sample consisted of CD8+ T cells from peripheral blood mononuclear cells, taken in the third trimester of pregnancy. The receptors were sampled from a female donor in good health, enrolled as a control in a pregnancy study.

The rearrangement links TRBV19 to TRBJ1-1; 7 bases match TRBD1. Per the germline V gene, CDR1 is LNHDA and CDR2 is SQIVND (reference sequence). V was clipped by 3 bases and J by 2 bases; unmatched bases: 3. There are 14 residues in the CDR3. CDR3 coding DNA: TGTGCCAGTAGTATCCAGGGGGTTAACACTGAAGCTTTCTTT. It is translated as CASSIQGVNTEAFF.

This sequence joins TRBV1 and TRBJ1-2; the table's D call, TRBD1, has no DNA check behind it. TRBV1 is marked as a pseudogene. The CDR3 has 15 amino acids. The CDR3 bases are TGCACCAGCAGCCTATACAGGGGAGCAAACTGTGGCTACACCTTC. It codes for CTSSLYRGANCGYTF.

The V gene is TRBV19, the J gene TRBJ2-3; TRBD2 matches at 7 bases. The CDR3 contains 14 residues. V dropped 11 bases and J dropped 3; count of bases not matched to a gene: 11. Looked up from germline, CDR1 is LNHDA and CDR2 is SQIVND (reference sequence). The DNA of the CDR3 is TGTGCCGCCTTGGGCGGGGGAGCGACAGATACGCAGTATTTT. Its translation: CAALGGGATDTQYF.

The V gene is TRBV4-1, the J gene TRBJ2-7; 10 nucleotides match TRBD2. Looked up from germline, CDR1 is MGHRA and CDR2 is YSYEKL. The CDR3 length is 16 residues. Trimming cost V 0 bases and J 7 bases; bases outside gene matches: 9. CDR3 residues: CASSQDQASGSREQYF. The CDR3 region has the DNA TGCGCCAGCAGCCAAGATCAGGCTAGCGGGAGTAGGGAGCAGTACTTC.

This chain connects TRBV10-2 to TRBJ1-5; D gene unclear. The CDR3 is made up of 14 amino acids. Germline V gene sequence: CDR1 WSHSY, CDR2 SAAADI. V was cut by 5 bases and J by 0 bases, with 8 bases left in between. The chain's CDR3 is CASSYRGSNQPQHF. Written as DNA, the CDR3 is TGCGCCAGCAGTTACCGGGGTAGCAATCAGCCCCAGCATTTT.

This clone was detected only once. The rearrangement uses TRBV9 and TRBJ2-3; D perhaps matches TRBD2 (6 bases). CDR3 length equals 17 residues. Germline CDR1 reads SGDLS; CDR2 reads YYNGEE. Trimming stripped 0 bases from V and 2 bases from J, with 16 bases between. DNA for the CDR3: TGTGCCAGCAGCGTAGAGCCCCATGGAGGGGACACAGATACGCAGTATTTT. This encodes CASSVEPHGGDTDTQYF.

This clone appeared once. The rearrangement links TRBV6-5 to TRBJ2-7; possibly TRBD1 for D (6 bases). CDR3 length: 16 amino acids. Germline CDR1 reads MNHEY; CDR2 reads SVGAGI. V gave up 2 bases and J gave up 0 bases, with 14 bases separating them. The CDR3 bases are TGTGCCAGCAGTTACCGTGGGGGCAGGAGCTCCTACGAGCAGTACTTC. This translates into CASSYRGGRSSYEQYF.

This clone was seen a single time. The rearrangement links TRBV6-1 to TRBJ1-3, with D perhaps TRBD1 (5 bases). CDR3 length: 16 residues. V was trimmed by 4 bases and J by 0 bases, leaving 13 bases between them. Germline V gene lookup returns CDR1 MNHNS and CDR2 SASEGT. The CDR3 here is CASSVRDSDSGNTIYF. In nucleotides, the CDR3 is TGTGCCAGCAGTGTTCGCGACAGCGACTCTGGAAACACCATATATTTT.

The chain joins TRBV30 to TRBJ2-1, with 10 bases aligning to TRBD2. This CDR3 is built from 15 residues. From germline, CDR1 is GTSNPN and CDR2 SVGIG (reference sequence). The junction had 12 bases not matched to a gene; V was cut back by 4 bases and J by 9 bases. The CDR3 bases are TGTGCCTGGAAAGGAGCGGGAGGGCCATCGGGTGAGCAGTTCTTC. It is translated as CAWKGAGGPSGEQFF.

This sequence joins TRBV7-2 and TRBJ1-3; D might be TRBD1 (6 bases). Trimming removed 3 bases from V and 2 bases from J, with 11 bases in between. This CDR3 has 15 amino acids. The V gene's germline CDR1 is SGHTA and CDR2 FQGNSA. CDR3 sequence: CASSLSGTTGNTIYF. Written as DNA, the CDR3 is TGTGCCAGCAGCTTGAGTGGGACAACTGGAAACACCATATATTTT.

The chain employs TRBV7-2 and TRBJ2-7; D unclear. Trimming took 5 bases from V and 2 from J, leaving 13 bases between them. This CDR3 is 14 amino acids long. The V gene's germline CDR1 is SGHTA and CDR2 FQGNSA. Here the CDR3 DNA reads TGTGCCAGCAGCGCCGACATAAAACCCTACGAGCAGTACTTC. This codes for CASSADIKPYEQYF.

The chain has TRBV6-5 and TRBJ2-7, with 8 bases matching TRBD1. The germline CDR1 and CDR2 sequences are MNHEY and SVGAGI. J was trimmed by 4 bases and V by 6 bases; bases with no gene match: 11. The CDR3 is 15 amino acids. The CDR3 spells CASSPGQGGLYEQYF. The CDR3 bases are TGTGCCAGCAGCCCAGGACAGGGCGGTTTATACGAGCAGTACTTC.

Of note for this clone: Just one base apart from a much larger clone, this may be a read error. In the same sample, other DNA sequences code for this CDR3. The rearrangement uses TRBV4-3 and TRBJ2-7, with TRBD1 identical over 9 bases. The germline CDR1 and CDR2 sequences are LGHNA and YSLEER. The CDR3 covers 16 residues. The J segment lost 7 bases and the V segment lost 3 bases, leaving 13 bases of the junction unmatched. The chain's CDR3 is CASSQGTGTGSYEQYF. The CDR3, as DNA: TGCGCCAGCAGCCAGGGTACCGGGACAGGGAGCTATGAGCAGTACTTC.

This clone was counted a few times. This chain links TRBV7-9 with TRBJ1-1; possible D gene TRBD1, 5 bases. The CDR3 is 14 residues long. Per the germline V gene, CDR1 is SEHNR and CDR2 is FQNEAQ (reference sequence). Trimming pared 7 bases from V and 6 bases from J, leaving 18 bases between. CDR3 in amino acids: CASTSWRGTSEAFF. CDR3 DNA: TGTGCCAGCACCTCGTGGAGGGGTACATCTGAAGCTTTCTTT.

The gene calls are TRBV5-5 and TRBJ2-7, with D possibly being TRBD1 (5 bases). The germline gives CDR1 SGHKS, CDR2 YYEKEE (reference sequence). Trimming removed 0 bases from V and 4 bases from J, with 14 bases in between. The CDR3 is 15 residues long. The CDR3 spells CASSLDGRASYEQYF. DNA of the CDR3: TGTGCCAGCAGCTTGGATGGCAGGGCCTCGTACGAGCAGTACTTC.

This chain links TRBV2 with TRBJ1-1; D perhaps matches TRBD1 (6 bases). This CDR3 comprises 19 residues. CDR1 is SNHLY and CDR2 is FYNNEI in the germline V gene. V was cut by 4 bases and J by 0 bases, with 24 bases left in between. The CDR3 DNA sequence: TGTGCCAGCAGTGCTAACTCAGGGGACCTTATATCCATGAACACTGAAGCTTTCTTT. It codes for CASSANSGDLISMNTEAFF. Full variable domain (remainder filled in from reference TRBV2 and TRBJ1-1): EPEVTQTPSHQVTQMGQEVILRCVPISNHLYFYWYRQILGQKVEFLVSFYNNEISEKSEIFDDQFSVERPDGSNFTLKIRSTKLEDSAMYFCASSANSGDLISMNTEAFFGQGTRLTVV.

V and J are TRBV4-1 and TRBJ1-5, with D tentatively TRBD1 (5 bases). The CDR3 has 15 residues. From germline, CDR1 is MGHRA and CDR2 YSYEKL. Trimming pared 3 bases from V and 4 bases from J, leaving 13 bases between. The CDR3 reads CASSQFFSGNQPQHF. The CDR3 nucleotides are TGCGCCAGCAGCCAGTTTTTTTCAGGGAATCAGCCCCAGCATTTT.

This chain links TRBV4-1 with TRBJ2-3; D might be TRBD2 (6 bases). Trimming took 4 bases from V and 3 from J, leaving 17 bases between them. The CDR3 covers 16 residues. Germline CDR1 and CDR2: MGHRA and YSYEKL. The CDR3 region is CASSLERQRGTDTQYF. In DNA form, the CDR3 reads TGCGCCAGCAGCCTTGAACGGCAACGGGGGACAGATACGCAGTATTTT.

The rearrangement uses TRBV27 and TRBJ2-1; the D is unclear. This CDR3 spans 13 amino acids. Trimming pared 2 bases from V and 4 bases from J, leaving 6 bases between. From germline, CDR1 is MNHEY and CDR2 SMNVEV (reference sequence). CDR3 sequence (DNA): TGTGCCAGCAGTTTAGTACTATACAATGAGCAGTTCTTC. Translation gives CASSLVLYNEQFF.

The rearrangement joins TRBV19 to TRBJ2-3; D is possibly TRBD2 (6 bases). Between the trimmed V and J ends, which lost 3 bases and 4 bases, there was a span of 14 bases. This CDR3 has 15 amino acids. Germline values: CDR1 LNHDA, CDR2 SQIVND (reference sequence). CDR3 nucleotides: TGTGCCAGTAGTATTATTGTGGGGAGGTCAGATACGCAGTATTTT. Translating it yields CASSIIVGRSDTQYF.

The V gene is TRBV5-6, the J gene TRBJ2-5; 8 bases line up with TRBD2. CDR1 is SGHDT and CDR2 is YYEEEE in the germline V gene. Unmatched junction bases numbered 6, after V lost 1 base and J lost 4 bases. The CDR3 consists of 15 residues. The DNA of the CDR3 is TGTGCCAGCAGCTTGTGGGGACGGGAGGGAGAGACCCAGTACTTC. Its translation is CASSLWGREGETQYF.

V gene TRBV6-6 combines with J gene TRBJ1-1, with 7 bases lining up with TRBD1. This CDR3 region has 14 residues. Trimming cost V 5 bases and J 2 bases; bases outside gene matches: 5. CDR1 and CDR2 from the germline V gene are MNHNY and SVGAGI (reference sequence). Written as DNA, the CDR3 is TGTGCCAGCAGTGACCGGGACAGAAACACTGAAGCTTTCTTT. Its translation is CASSDRDRNTEAFF.

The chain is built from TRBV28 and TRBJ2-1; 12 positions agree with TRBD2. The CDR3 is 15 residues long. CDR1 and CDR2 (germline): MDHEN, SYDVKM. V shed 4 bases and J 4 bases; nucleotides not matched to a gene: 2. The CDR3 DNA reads TGTGCCAGCAGTTCGGGACTAGCGGGTTACAATGAGCAGTTCTTC. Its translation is CASSSGLAGYNEQFF.

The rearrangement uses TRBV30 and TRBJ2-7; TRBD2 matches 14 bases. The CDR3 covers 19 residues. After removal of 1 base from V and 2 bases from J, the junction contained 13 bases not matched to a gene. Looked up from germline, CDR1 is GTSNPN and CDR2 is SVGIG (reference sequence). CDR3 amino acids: CAWSGLATSGGAGTYEQYF. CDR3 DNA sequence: TGTGCCTGGAGTGGCCTTGCGACTAGCGGGGGGGCTGGTACCTACGAGCAGTACTTC.

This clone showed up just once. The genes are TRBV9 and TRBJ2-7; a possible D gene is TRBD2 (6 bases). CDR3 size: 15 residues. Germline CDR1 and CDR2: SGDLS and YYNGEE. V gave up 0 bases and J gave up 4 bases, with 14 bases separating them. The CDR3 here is CASSVGPGESYEQYF. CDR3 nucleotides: TGTGCCAGCAGCGTAGGACCGGGAGAGAGTTACGAGCAGTACTTC.

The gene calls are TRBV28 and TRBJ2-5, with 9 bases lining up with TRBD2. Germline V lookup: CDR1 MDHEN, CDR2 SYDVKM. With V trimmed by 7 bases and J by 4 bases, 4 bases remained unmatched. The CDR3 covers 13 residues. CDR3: CASNQAGGETQYF. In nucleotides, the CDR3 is TGTGCCAGCAATCAAGCGGGAGGAGAGACCCAGTACTTC.

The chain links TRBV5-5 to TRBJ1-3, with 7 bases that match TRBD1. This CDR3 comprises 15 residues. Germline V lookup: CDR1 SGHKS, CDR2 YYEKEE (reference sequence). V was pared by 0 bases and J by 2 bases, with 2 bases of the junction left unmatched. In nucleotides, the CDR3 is TGTGCCAGCAGCTTGGGCAGGGGGGCTGGAAACACCATATATTTT. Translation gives CASSLGRGAGNTIYF.